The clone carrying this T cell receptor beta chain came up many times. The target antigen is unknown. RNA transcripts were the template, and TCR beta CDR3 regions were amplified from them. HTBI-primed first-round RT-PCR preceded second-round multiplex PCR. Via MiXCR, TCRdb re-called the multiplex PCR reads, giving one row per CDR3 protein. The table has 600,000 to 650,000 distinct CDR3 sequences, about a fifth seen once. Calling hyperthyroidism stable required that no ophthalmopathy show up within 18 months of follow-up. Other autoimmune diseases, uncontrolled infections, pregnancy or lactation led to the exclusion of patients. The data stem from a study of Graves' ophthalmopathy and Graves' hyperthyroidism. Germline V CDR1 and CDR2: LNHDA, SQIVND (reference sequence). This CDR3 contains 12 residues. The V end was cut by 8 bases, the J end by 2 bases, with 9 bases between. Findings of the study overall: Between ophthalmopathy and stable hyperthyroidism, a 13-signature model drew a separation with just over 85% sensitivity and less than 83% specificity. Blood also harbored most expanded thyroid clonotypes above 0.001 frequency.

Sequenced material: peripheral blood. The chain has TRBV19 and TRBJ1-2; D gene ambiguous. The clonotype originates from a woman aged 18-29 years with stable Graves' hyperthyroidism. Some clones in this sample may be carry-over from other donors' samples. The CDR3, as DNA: TGTGCCAGTGGTGTTGAAAACTATGGCTACACCTTC. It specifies CASGVENYGYTF.